Each of the 12 T cell receptor beta chains below was sequenced from the same sample in a study of PD-L1 blockade in urothelial cancer (dated by TCRdb to the late 2010s). What this sample's time point label stands for: pretreatment peripheral blood. Library generation was performed with the immunoSEQ multiplex PCR assay. In TCRdb, the immuneACCESS table is reduced to in-frame sequences with V and J assigned. These tables do not hold every clone; where another copy was compared, an unresolved V gene accounts for under half, and the others remain unexplained. The sample table records roughly 130,000 clones; 84% of these occur just once. The ten biggest clones cover 3.2% of the sample. Sequences were derived from PBMCs, sampled around atezolizumab (anti-PD-L1) treatment. The source of these receptors is a man in his fifties with urothelial cancer.

The chain carries TRBV5-1 and TRBJ1-2, with D perhaps matching TRBD1 (5 bases). The germline gives CDR1 SGHRS, CDR2 YFSETQ. The CDR3 sequence is 14 residues long. V gave up 3 bases and J gave up 7 bases, with 16 bases separating them. The CDR3 DNA reads as TGCGCCAGCAGCTGGGTTACTAGGGACTCTGGCTACACCTTC. Its translation is CASSWVTRDSGYTF.

The CDR3 DNA follows: TGTGCCATCAGTGAGTCGATGGGAGTCCCTACCAATCAGCCCCAGCATTTT. Its translation is CAISESMGVPTNQPQHF. The chain is built from TRBV10-3 and TRBJ1-5; D gene unclear. Germline loops: CDR1 ENHRY, CDR2 SYGVKD. Trimming removed 0 bases from V and 3 bases from J, with 15 bases in between. This CDR3 has 17 amino acids.

The CDR3 loop reads CASSLDTNPTRNEQFF. CDR3 DNA: TGCGCCAGCAGCTTGGATACTAACCCGACTCGCAATGAGCAGTTCTTC. This sequence joins TRBV5-1 and TRBJ2-1; D uncertain. CDR3 size: 16 residues. Trimming took 0 bases from V and 6 from J, leaving 16 bases between them. Germline V gene sequence: CDR1 SGHRS, CDR2 YFSETQ.

V and J are TRBV6-5 and TRBJ2-1; 8 bases fit TRBD2. The CDR3 loop spans 15 amino acids. The V gene's germline CDR1 is MNHEY and CDR2 SVGAGI. V lost 11 bases to trimming and J lost 0 bases; unmatched junction nucleotides: 9. This CDR3 reads CAAWPGGGSYNEQFF. The CDR3 DNA is TGTGCCGCGTGGCCGGGAGGGGGCTCCTACAATGAGCAGTTCTTC.

V gene TRBV18 combines with J gene TRBJ2-5, with TRBD1 identical over 7 bases. This CDR3 spans 15 amino acids. Germline V gene data show CDR1 as KGHSH and CDR2 as LQKENI. J was trimmed by 3 bases and V by 2 bases; bases with no gene match: 6. The DNA of the CDR3 is TGTGCCAGCTCACCAACCCAGACAGGGAAAGAGACCCAGTACTTC. Protein product: CASSPTQTGKETQYF.

About this clone: This same CDR3 is encoded by further DNA sequences in the sample. This chain links TRBV28 with TRBJ2-1; TRBD2 matches 7 bases. V was pared by 3 bases and J by 1 base, with 0 bases of the junction left unmatched. The CDR3 consists of 14 residues. In germline, CDR1 is MDHEN, CDR2 SYDVKM. The CDR3 bases are TGTGCCAGCAGTTTGGGAGGGTCCTACAATGAGCAGTTCTTC. It codes for CASSLGGSYNEQFF.

The chain recombines TRBV2 with TRBJ2-7; D possibly corresponds to TRBD2 (6 bases). This CDR3 spans 12 amino acids. Per the germline V gene, CDR1 is SNHLY and CDR2 is FYNNEI. Trimming stripped 6 bases from V and 4 bases from J, with 10 bases between. The CDR3 protein is CASREGSYEQYF. Written as DNA, the CDR3 is TGTGCCAGCAGGGAGGGAAGTTACGAGCAGTACTTC.

The chain employs TRBV5-7 and TRBJ2-2, with D hard to call. TRBV5-7 qualifies as an ORF whose function is uncertain. The V end was cut by 0 bases, the J end by 2 bases, with 11 bases between. This CDR3 spans 16 amino acids. CDR3 bases: TGTGCCAGCAGCTTGGATTGCCAGGTAAACACCGGGGAGCTGTTTTTT. Protein product: CASSLDCQVNTGELFF.

The chain carries TRBV19 and TRBJ2-1; weak D call: TRBD1 (6 bases). This CDR3 has 15 amino acids. Germline V lookup: CDR1 LNHDA, CDR2 SQIVND (reference sequence). The V end was cut by 6 bases, the J end by 1 base, with 13 bases between. The CDR3: CASRQLGTSYNEQFF. CDR3 bases: TGTGCCAGTAGGCAACTCGGGACATCCTACAATGAGCAGTTCTTC.

The chain links TRBV28 to TRBJ1-1; D gene ambiguous. Trimming took 1 base from V and 4 from J, leaving 7 bases between them. The CDR3 is 13 amino acids. CDR1 is MDHEN and CDR2 is SYDVKM in the germline V gene. CDR3 sequence: CASSLSTITEAFF. In DNA, the CDR3 is TGTGCCAGCAGTTTATCCACAATCACTGAAGCTTTCTTT. Combining the CDR3 with reference TRBV28 and TRBJ1-1 gives the whole variable domain DVKVTQSSRYLVKRTGEKVFLECVQDMDHENMFWYRQDPGLGLRLIYFSYDVKMKEKGDIPEGYSVSREKKERFSLILESASTNQTSMYLCASSLSTITEAFFGQGTRLTVV.

V and J are TRBV5-1 and TRBJ2-5; the D gene is possibly TRBD2 (5 bases). CDR1 and CDR2 (germline): SGHRS, YFSETQ. This CDR3 has 13 residues. The V end lost 4 bases, the J end lost 5 bases, and 12 bases lay between the germline ends. The CDR3 DNA reads TGCGCCAGCAGCGGAGGACGGCGGGAGACCCAGTACTTC. Protein product: CASSGGRRETQYF.

This clone showed up just once. The J gene is TRBJ2-5, the V gene TRBV11-2; 8 nucleotides align to TRBD2. Trimming removed 4 bases from V and 5 bases from J; junction bases left unmatched: 9. The CDR3 is made up of 15 amino acids. Looked up from germline, CDR1 is SGHAT and CDR2 is FQNNGV. CDR3 nucleotide sequence: TGTGCCAGCAGCTCCGAGGGACTAGTCCGGGAGACCCAGTACTTC. Encoded protein: CASSSEGLVRETQYF.